This T cell receptor (beta chain) was identified in a study of blood T cells in healthy people across ages. Donors ranged from about 6 to 90 years old and were healthy Caucasians in Russia. Study observations and caveats: Reliance upon unsorted PBMCs precluded definitive naive versus antigen-experienced comparison. The study lacked donor CMV status, which possibly confounded expanded clonotype changes. Among long-lived donors, naive CD4+ cells were more numerous and diversity higher than in aged donors.

In the case of this clonotype: Antigen specificity is unknown. Relative to the germline gene, one junction end is altered; a read error may explain this.

Per the germline V gene, CDR1 is DFQATT and CDR2 is SNEGSKA (reference sequence). The CDR3 covers 15 residues. A second PCR of 7 to 11 cycles used a sample-barcoded 5' primer and a J-beta primer mix. TCRdb reprocessed the 5' RACE reads via MiXCR and lists one record per CDR3 protein. Found here are just over 800,000 distinct CDR3 sequences, about 59% of them singletons; the top ten hold about 27%. The chain links TRBV20-1 to TRBJ1-2; 11 nucleotides agree with TRBD1. The sequencing sample was made of blood. This receptor was obtained from a man aged 30 to 45 in good health. The CDR3 spells CSASHRTGGNYGYTF. CDR3 coding DNA: TGCAGTGCTAGCCATCGGACAGGGGGCAACTACGGCTACACCTTC.